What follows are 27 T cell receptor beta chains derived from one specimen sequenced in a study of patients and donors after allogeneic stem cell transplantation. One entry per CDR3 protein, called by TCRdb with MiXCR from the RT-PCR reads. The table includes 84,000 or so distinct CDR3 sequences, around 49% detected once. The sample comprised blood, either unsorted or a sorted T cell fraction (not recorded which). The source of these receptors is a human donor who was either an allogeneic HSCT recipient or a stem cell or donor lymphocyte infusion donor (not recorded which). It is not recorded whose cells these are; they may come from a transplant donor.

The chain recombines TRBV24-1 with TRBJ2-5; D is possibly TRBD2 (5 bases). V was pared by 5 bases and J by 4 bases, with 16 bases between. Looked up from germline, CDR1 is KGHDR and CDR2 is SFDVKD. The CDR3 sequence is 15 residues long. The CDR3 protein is CATSVPGARGETQYF. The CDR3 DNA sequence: TGTGCCACCAGTGTCCCAGGTGCTCGGGGAGAGACCCAGTACTTC.

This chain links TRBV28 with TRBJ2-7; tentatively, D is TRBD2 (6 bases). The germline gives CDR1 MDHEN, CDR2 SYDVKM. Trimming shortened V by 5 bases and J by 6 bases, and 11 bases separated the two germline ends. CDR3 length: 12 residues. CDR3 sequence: CASSGDLVEQYF. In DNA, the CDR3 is TGTGCCAGCAGTGGGGACTTGGTCGAGCAGTACTTC.

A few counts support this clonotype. The CDR3 sequence is CASSTVGDSPLHF. The CDR3 DNA reads TGTGCCAGCAGCACAGTGGGTGATTCACCCCTCCACTTT. The J gene is TRBJ1-6, the V gene TRBV12-3 or TRBV12-4; no firm D call. The germline V and J ends were trimmed by 6 bases and 8 bases, with 11 bases remaining between them. This CDR3 has 13 amino acids.

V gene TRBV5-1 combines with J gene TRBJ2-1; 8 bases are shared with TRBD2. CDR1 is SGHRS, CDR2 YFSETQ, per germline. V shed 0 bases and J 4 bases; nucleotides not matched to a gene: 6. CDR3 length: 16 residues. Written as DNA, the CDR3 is TGCGCCAGCAGCTTGGCCGGGAGGGAACCATACAATGAGCAGTTCTTC. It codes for CASSLAGREPYNEQFF.

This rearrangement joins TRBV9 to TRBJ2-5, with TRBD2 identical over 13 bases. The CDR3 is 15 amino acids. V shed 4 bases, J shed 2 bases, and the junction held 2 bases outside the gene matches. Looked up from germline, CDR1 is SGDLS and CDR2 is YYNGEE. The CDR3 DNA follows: TGTGCCAGCAGCTCGGGACTAGCGGGGCAAGAGACCCAGTACTTC. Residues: CASSSGLAGQETQYF. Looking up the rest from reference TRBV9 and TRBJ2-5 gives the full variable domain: DSGVTQTPKHLITATGQRVTLRCSPRSGDLSVYWYQQSLDQGLQFLIQYYNGEERAKGNILERFSAQQFPDLHSELNLSSLELGDSALYFCASSSGLAGQETQYFGPGTRLLVL.

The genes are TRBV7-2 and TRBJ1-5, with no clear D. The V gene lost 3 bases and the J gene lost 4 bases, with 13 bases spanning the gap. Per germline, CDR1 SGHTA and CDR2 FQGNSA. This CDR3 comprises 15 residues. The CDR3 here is CASSLEGGRNQPQHF. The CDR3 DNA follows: TGTGCCAGCAGCTTGGAGGGCGGAAGAAATCAGCCCCAGCATTTT.

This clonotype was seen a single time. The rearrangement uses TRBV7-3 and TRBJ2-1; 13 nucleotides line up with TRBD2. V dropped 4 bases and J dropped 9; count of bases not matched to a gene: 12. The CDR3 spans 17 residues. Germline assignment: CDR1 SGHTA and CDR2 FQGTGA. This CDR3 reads CASSSGLAGVRGLEQFF. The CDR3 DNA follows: TGTGCCAGCAGCTCTGGACTAGCGGGAGTGAGGGGACTTGAGCAGTTCTTC.

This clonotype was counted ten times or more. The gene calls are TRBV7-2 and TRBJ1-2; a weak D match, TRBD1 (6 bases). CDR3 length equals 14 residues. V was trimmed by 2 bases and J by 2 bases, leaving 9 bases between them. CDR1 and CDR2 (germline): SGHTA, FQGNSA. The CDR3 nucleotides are TGTGCCAGCAGCTTATGGGGGGCGAACTATGGCTACACCTTC. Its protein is CASSLWGANYGYTF.

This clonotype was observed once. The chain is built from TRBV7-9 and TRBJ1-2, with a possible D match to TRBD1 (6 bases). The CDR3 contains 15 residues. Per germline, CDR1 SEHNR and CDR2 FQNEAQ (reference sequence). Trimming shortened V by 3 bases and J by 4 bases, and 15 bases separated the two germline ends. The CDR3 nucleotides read TGTGCCAGCAGCTTTGCGGACAGCCTAAGCTATGGCTACACCTTC. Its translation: CASSFADSLSYGYTF.

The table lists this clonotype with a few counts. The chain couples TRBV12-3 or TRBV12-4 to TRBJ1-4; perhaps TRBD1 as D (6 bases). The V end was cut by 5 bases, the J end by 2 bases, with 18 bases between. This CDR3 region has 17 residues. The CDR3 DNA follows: TGTGCCAGCAGTCAACACCGGGGGCGCGGGACTAATGAAAAACTGTTTTTT. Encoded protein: CASSQHRGRGTNEKLFF.

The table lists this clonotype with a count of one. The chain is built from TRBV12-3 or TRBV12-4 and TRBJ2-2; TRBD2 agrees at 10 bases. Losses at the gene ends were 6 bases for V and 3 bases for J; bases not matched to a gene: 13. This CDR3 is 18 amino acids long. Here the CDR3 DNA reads TGTGCCAGCAGCCCTACCCCAATAGCGGGAGGTGACACCGGGGAGCTGTTTTTT. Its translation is CASSPTPIAGGDTGELFF.

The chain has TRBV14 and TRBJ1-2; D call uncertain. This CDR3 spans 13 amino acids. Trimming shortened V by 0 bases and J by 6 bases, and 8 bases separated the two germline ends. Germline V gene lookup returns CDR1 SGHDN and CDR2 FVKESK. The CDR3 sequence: CASSQEEGNGYTF. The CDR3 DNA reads TGTGCCAGCAGCCAAGAGGAAGGCAATGGCTACACCTTC. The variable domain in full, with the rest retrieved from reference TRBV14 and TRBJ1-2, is EAGVTQFPSHSVIEKGQTVTLRCDPISGHDNLYWYRRVMGKEIKFLLHFVKESKQDESGMPNNRFLAERTGGTYSTLKVQPAELEDSGVYFCASSQEEGNGYTFGSGTRLTVV.

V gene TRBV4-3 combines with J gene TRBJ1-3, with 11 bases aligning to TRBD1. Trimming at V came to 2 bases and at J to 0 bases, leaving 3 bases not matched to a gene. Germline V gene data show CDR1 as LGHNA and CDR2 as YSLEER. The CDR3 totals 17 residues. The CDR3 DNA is TGCGCCAGCAGCCAATCCGGGACAGGGGGCTCTGGAAACACCATATATTTT. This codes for CASSQSGTGGSGNTIYF.

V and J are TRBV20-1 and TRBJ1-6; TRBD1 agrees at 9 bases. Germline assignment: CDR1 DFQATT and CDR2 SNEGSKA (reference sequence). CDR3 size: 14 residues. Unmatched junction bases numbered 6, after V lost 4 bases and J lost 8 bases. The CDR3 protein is CSANGRTGDSPLHF. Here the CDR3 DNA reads TGCAGTGCTAATGGTCGGACAGGGGATTCACCCCTCCACTTT.

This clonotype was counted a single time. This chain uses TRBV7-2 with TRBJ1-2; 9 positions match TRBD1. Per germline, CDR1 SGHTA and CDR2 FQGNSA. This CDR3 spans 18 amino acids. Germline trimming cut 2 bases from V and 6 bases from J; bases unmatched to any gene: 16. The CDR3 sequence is CASSLMGQGAGMIHGYTF. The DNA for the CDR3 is TGTGCCAGCAGCTTAATGGGACAGGGAGCCGGAATGATCCATGGCTACACCTTC.

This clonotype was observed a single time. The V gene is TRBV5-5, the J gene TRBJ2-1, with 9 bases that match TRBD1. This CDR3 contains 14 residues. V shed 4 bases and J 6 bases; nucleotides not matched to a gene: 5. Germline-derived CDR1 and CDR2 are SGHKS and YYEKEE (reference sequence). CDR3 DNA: TGTGCCAGCAGCCCACTGACAGGGGGCAATGAGCAGTTCTTC. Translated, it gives CASSPLTGGNEQFF.

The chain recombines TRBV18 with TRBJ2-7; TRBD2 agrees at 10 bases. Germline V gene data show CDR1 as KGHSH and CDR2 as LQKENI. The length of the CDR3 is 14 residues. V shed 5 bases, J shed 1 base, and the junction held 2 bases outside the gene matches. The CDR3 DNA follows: TGTGCCAGCTCATCTAGCGGGAGTTCCTACGAGCAGTACTTC. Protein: CASSSSGSSYEQYF.

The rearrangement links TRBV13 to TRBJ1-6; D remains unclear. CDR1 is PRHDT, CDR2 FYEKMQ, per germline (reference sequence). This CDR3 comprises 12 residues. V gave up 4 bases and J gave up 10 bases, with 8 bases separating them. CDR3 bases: TGTGCCAGCAGCTCGACCTCCTCACCCCTCCACTTT. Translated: CASSSTSSPLHF.

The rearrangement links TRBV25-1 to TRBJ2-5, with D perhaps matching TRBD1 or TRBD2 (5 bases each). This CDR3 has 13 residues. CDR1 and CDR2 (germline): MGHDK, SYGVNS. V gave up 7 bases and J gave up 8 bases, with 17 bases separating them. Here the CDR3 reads CASTPPGRVTQYF. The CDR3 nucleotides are TGTGCCAGCACCCCCCCGGGGCGAGTAACCCAGTACTTC.

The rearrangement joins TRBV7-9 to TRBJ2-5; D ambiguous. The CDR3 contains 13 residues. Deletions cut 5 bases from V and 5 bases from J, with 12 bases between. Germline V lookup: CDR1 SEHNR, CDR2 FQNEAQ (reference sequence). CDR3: CASSLSNKETQYF. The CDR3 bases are TGTGCCAGCAGCCTGAGTAACAAGGAGACCCAGTACTTC.

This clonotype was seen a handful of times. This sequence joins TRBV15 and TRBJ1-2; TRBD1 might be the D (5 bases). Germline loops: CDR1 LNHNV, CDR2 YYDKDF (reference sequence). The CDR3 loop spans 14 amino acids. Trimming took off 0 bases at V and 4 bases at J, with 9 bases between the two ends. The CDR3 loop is CATSRDTGVYGYTF. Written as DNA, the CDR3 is TGTGCCACCAGCAGAGATACGGGGGTCTATGGCTACACCTTC.

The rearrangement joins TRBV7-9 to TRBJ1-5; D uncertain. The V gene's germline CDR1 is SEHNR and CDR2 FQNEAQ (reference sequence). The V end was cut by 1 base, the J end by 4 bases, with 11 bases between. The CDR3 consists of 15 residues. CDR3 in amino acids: CASSLGEGPNQPQHF. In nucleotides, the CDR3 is TGTGCCAGCAGCTTAGGCGAGGGTCCGAATCAGCCCCAGCATTTT.

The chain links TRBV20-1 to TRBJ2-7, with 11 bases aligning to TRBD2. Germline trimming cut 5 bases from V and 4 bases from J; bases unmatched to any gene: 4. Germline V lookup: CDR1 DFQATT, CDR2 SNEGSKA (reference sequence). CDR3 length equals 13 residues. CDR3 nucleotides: TGCAGTGCTGAGACTAGCGGGATGTACGAGCAGTACTTC. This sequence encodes CSAETSGMYEQYF.

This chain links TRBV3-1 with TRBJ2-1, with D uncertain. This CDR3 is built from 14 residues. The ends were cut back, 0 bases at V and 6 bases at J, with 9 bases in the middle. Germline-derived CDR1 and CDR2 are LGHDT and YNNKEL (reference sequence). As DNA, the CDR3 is TGTGCCAGCAGCCAAGATCTCCGTCCCAATGAGCAGTTCTTC. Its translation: CASSQDLRPNEQFF.

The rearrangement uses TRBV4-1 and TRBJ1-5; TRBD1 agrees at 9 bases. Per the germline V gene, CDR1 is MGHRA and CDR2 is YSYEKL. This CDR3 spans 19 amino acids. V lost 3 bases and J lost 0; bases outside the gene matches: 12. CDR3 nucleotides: TGCGCCAGCAGCCATCCATCAAGGACAGGGGTTCCTAGCAATCAGCCCCAGCATTTT. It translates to CASSHPSRTGVPSNQPQHF.

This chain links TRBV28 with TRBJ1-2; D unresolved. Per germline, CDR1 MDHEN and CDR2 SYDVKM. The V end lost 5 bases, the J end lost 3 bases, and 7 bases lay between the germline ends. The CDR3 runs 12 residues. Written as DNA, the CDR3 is TGTGCCAGCAGTACTGGGTACTATGGCTACACCTTC. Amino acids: CASSTGYYGYTF.

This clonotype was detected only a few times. The CDR3 DNA is TGCAGCGTGGAATATGGCTACACCTTC. Its protein product is CSVEYGYTF. The rearrangement joins TRBV29-1 to TRBJ1-2; D remains ambiguous. The germline V gene encodes CDR1 SQVTM and CDR2 ANQGSEA. V lost 6 bases and J lost 5, with 4 bases in between. This CDR3 is 9 amino acids long.